This T cell receptor (beta chain) came from a study of T cells in Graves' hyperthyroidism and ophthalmopathy. Germline V gene data show CDR1 as SGHDN and CDR2 as FVKESK. V was trimmed by 1 base and J by 4 bases, leaving 22 bases between them. The CDR3 extends over 18 amino acids. Researchers took RNA transcripts and amplified the TCR beta CDR3 regions from them. The HTBI primer set was used in a first-round RT-PCR of the TCR CDR3. TCRdb itself ran the multiplex PCR reads through MiXCR, one entry per CDR3 protein. The profile shows 300,000 to 350,000 distinct CDR3 sequences, 18% of them singletons. Ten or more counts support this clonotype. Enrolled ophthalmopathy patients presented with a Clinical Activity Score of at least 3, a NOSPECS grade of at least 4, and disease duration under 3 months.

The sequencing sample was made of blood. This clonotype was obtained from a woman aged 35 to 49 with Graves' ophthalmopathy. The chain couples TRBV14 to TRBJ1-1; D perhaps matches TRBD1 (5 bases). CDR3 residues: CASSQVYNWGRPSTEAFF. The CDR3 DNA reads TGTGCCAGCAGCCAAGTCTACAATTGGGGGAGACCTAGCACTGAAGCTTTCTTT.